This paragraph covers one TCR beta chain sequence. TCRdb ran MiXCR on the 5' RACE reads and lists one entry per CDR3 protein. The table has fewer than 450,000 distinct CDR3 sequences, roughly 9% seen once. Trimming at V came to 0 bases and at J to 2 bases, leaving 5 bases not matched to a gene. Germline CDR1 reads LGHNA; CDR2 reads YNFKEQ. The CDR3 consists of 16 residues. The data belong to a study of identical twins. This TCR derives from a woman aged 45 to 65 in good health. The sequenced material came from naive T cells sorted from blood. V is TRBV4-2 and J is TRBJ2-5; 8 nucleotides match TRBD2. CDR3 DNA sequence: TGTGCCAGCAGCCAAGAACAGTTAGCGGGGCAAGAGACCCAGTACTTC. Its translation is CASSQEQLAGQETQYF.